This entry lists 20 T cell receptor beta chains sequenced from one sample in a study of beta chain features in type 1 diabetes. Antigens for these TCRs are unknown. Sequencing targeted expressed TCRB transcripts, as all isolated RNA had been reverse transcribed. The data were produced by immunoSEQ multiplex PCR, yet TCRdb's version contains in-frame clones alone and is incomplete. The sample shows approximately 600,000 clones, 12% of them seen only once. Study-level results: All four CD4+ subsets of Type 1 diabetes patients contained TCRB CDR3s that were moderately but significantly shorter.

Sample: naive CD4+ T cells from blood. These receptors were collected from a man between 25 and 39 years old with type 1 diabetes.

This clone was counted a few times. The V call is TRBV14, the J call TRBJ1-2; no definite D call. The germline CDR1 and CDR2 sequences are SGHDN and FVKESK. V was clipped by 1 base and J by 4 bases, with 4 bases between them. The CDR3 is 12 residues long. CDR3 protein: CASSQGVYGYTF. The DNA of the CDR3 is TGTGCCAGCAGCCAAGGTGTCTATGGCTACACCTTC.

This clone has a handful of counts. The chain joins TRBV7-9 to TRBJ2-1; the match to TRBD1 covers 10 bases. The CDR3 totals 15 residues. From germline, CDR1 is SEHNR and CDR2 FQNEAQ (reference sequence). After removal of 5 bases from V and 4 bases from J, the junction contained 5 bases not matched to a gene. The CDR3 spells CASSLGTGVYNEQFF. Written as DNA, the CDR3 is TGTGCCAGCAGCCTGGGGACAGGGGTATACAATGAGCAGTTCTTC.

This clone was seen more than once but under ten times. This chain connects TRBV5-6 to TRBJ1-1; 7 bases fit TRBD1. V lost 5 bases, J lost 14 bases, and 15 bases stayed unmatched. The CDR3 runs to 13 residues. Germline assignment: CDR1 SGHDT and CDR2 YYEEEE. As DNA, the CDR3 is TGTGCCAGCAGTCCCGGCCTTAGCAGGGGGGAGTTCTTT. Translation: CASSPGLSRGEFF.

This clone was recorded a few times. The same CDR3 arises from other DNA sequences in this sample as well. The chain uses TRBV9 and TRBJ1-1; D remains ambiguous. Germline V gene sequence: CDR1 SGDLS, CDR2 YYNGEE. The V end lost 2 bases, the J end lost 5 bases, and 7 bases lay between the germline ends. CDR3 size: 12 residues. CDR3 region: CASSVGGTEAFF. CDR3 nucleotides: TGTGCCAGCAGCGTTGGAGGAACTGAAGCTTTCTTT.

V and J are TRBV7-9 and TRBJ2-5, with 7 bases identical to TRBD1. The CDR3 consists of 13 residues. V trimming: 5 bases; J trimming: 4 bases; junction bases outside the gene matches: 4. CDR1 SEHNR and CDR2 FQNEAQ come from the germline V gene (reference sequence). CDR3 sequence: CASSTYRGETQYF. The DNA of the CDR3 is TGTGCCAGCAGCACCTACAGGGGAGAGACCCAGTACTTC.

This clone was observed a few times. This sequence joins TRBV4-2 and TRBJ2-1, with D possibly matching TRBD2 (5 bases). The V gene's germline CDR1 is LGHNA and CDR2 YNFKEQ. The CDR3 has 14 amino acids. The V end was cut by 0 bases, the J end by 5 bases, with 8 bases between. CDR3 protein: CASSQEEEHNEQFF. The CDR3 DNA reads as TGTGCCAGCAGCCAAGAGGAGGAACACAATGAGCAGTTCTTC.

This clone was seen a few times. Here the CDR3 reads CSVGQGPYGYTF. CDR3 nucleotides: TGCAGCGTTGGACAGGGGCCCTATGGCTACACCTTC. This chain joins TRBV29-1 and TRBJ1-2; TRBD1 agrees at 8 bases. CDR1 SQVTM and CDR2 ANQGSEA come from the germline V gene. This CDR3 region has 12 residues. V trimming: 4 bases; J trimming: 4 bases; junction bases outside the gene matches: 2.

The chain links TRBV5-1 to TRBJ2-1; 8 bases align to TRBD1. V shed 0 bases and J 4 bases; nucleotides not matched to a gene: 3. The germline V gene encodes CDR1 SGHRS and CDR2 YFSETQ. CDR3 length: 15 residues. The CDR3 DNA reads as TGCGCCAGCAGCTTGGTGGGACAGGAGTACAATGAGCAGTTCTTC. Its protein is CASSLVGQEYNEQFF.

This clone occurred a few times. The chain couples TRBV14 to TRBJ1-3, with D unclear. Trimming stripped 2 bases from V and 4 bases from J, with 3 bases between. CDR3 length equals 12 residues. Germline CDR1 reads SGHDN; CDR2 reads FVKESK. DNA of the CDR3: TGTGCCAGCAGCCAACGGGGAAACACCATATATTTT. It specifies CASSQRGNTIYF.

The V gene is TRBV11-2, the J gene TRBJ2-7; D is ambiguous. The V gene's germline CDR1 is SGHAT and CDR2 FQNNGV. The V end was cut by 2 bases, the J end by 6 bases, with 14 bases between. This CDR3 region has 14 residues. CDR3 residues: CASSLRYTSAEQYF. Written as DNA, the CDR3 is TGTGCCAGCAGCTTAAGGTACACCTCCGCCGAGCAGTACTTC.

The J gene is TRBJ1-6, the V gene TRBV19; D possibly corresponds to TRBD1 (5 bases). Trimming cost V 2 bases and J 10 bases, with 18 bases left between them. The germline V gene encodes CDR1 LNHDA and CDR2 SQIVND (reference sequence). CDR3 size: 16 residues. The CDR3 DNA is TGTGCCAGTAGTATATCAGGGACGGGGCCGGTATCACCCCTCCACTTT. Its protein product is CASSISGTGPVSPLHF.

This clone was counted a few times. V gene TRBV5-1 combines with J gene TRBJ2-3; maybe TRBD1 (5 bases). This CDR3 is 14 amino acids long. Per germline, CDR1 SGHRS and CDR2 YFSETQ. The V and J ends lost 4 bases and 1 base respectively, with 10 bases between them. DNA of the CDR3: TGCGCCAGCAGCGTGGACACCGGCACAGATACGCAGTATTTT. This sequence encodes CASSVDTGTDTQYF.

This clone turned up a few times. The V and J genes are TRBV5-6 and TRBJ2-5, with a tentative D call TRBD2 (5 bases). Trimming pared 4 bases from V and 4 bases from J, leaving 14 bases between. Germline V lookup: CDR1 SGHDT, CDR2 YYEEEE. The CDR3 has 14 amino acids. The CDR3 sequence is CASSLDRGLETQYF. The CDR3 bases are TGTGCCAGCAGCCTGGATCGGGGTCTAGAGACCCAGTACTTC.

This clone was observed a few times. The CDR3 nucleotides read TGCAGCGTCACGACGGGATTCCGGGGAGAAAAACTGTTTTTT. This encodes CSVTTGFRGEKLFF. The V and J genes are TRBV29-1 and TRBJ1-4; D remains unclear. The V end was cut by 6 bases, the J end by 8 bases, with 19 bases between. The CDR3 loop spans 14 amino acids. Germline V gives CDR1 SQVTM, CDR2 ANQGSEA.

CDR3 in DNA: TGTGCCAGCAGCCTTATTTACAGTGGATCCTACAATGAGCAGTTCTTC. Amino acids: CASSLIYSGSYNEQFF. J is TRBJ2-1 and V is TRBV5-6, with no clear D. The CDR3 is made up of 16 amino acids. Trimming took off 4 bases at V and 1 base at J, with 15 bases between the two ends. CDR1 and CDR2 (germline): SGHDT, YYEEEE.

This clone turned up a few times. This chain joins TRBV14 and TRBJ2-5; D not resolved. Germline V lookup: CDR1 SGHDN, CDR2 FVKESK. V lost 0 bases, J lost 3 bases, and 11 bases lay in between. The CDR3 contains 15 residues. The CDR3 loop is CASSQDLLFKETQYF. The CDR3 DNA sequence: TGTGCCAGCAGCCAAGATCTACTCTTCAAAGAGACCCAGTACTTC.

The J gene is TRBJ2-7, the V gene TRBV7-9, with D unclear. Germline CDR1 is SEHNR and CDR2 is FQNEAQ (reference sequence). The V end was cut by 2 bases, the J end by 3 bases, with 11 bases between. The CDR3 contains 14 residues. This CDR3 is CASSLSLSGYEQYF. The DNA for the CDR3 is TGTGCCAGCAGCTTATCCCTTTCCGGCTACGAGCAGTACTTC.

The CDR3 region is CASSQVGTDNSPLHF. CDR3 DNA: TGCGCCAGCAGCCAAGTCGGGACAGACAATTCACCCCTCCACTTT. The chain employs TRBV4-3 and TRBJ1-6; 7 bases are shared with TRBD1. CDR1 and CDR2 from the germline V gene are LGHNA and YSLEER. The CDR3 extends over 15 amino acids. J was trimmed by 7 bases and V by 1 base; bases with no gene match: 4.

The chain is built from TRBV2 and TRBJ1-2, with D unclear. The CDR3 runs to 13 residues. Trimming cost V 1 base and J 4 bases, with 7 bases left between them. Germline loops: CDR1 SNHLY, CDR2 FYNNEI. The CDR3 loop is CASSEGRSYGYTF. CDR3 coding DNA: TGTGCCAGCAGTGAAGGGCGGAGCTATGGCTACACCTTC.

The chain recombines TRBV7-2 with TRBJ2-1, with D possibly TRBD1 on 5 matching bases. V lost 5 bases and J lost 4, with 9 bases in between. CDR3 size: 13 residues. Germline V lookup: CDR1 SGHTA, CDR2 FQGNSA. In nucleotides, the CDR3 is TGTGCCAGCAGCACCTACAGGTACAATGAGCAGTTCTTC. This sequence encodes CASSTYRYNEQFF.